Each of the 13 T cell receptor beta chains below was sequenced from the same sample in a study of CD8+ T cells in alopecia areata. In each case, RNA was isolated and then reverse transcribed into cDNA as the sequencing template. The assay was immunoSEQ multiplex PCR, and TCRdb's table has in-frame clones only and misses some. The sample contains about 150,000 clones, about 60% of which appear only once. The sample was CD4+ T cells sorted from blood. The receptor set was obtained from a human donor in good health.

The chain carries TRBV29-1 and TRBJ1-1, with D unresolved. The CDR3 has 11 residues. CDR1 is SQVTM and CDR2 is ANQGSEA in the germline V gene. The V end was cut by 4 bases, the J end by 3 bases, with 6 bases between. The CDR3 DNA reads TGCAGCGTTGCAAGTGACACTGAAGCTTTCTTT. Translated: CSVASDTEAFF.

The J gene is TRBJ1-2, the V gene TRBV30, with a tentative D call TRBD1 (5 bases). The CDR3 spans 13 residues. The V end was cut by 4 bases, the J end by 4 bases, with 13 bases between. Germline V gene data show CDR1 as GTSNPN and CDR2 as SVGIG (reference sequence). CDR3 amino acids: CAWIGAGLYGYTF. Here the CDR3 DNA reads TGTGCCTGGATCGGGGCAGGGCTCTATGGCTACACCTTC.

The chain combines TRBV9 with TRBJ1-2; D call uncertain. The germline CDR1 and CDR2 sequences are SGDLS and YYNGEE. CDR3 length equals 14 residues. Trimming left V 0 bases short and J 2 bases short, with 8 bases between. CDR3 nucleotide sequence: TGTGCCAGCAGCGTAGAATTGGGGAACTATGGCTACACCTTC. Its protein product is CASSVELGNYGYTF.

The J gene is TRBJ2-1, the V gene TRBV29-1; D not certain. Germline CDR1 reads SQVTM; CDR2 reads ANQGSEA. V dropped 4 bases and J dropped 5 bases, with 21 bases sitting between them. The length of the CDR3 is 16 residues. The CDR3 reads CSVVVRLTATDNEQFF. CDR3 DNA: TGCAGCGTTGTTGTAAGGCTCACGGCTACCGACAATGAGCAGTTCTTC.

The chain recombines TRBV11-2 with TRBJ2-3; no clear D. Trimming stripped 4 bases from V and 2 bases from J, with 10 bases between. CDR1 and CDR2 (germline): SGHAT, FQNNGV. The CDR3 has 14 amino acids. CDR3 coding DNA: TGTGCCAGCAGCTCGTATGTAGACACAGATACGCAGTATTTT. It encodes CASSSYVDTDTQYF.

This chain uses TRBV7-2 with TRBJ1-1; D is uncertain. The CDR3 is 12 residues long. The V gene lost 5 bases and the J gene lost 8 bases, with 12 bases spanning the gap. Germline CDR1 SGHTA, CDR2 FQGNSA. CDR3 DNA: TGTGCCAGCAGCGCCTTAACAGCCGAAGCTTTCTTT. This sequence encodes CASSALTAEAFF.

The chain uses TRBV6-5 and TRBJ1-2, with D unclear. The germline V gene has CDR1 MNHEY and CDR2 SVGAGI. The CDR3 length is 14 residues. The V end lost 2 bases, the J end lost 8 bases, and 15 bases lay between the germline ends. The CDR3 sequence: CASSYDTTRRGYTF. The DNA for the CDR3 is TGTGCCAGCAGTTACGATACTACGCGTAGGGGCTACACCTTC.

J is TRBJ2-2 and V is TRBV4-1, with 8 nucleotides matching TRBD1. From germline, CDR1 is MGHRA and CDR2 YSYEKL. The CDR3 has 18 amino acids. With V trimmed by 2 bases and J by 1 base, 9 bases remained unmatched. The CDR3 sequence: CASSQSPTGVRNTGELFF. The CDR3 DNA reads TGCGCCAGCAGCCAAAGCCCGACAGGGGTCAGGAACACCGGGGAGCTGTTTTTT.

V gene TRBV25-1 combines with J gene TRBJ2-1; 9 bases are a match to TRBD1. With V trimmed by 3 bases and J by 6 bases, 9 bases remained unmatched. CDR1 and CDR2 (germline): MGHDK, SYGVNS. The CDR3 loop spans 16 amino acids. CDR3 protein: CASSDTGTGSGNEQFF. DNA for the CDR3: TGTGCCAGCAGTGACACCGGGACAGGGTCTGGCAATGAGCAGTTCTTC.

J is TRBJ2-5 and V is TRBV27; D remains ambiguous. The CDR3 consists of 12 residues. V was trimmed by 5 bases and J by 5 bases, leaving 9 bases between them. Germline lookup yields CDR1 MNHEY and CDR2 SMNVEV (reference sequence). In DNA form, the CDR3 reads TGTGCCAGCAGTCATGGTTCGGAGACCCAGTACTTC. Its protein product is CASSHGSETQYF.

This chain links TRBV28 with TRBJ1-5; no reliable D call. Trimming removed 2 bases at V and 6 bases at J, with 5 bases between. CDR1 is MDHEN, CDR2 SYDVKM, per germline. The CDR3 sequence is 12 residues long. Here the CDR3 DNA reads TGTGCCAGCAGTTTACAGGTTCAGCCCCAGCATTTT. It codes for CASSLQVQPQHF.

The chain uses TRBV27 and TRBJ2-5; TRBD1 agrees at 7 bases. V lost 3 bases and J lost 5; bases outside the gene matches: 3. Germline V CDR1 and CDR2: MNHEY, SMNVEV (reference sequence). This CDR3 contains 13 residues. CDR3 bases: TGTGCCAGCAGTTTGAGGGGGCGGGAGACCCAGTACTTC. As protein: CASSLRGRETQYF.

This clone was picked up one time. V gene TRBV2 combines with J gene TRBJ1-1; D perhaps matches TRBD1 (6 bases). This CDR3 spans 14 amino acids. Germline V gene sequence: CDR1 SNHLY, CDR2 FYNNEI. The V end lost 7 bases, the J end lost 10 bases, and 22 bases lay between the germline ends. CDR3 coding DNA: TGTGCCAGCAAGACCGGGACACCACCTGCGGGAGCTTTCTTT. Protein product: CASKTGTPPAGAFF. The variable domain in full, completed from reference TRBV2 and TRBJ1-1, reads EPEVTQTPSHQVTQMGQEVILRCVPISNHLYFYWYRQILGQKVEFLVSFYNNEISEKSEIFDDQFSVERPDGSNFTLKIRSTKLEDSAMYFCASKTGTPPAGAFFGQGTRLTVV.